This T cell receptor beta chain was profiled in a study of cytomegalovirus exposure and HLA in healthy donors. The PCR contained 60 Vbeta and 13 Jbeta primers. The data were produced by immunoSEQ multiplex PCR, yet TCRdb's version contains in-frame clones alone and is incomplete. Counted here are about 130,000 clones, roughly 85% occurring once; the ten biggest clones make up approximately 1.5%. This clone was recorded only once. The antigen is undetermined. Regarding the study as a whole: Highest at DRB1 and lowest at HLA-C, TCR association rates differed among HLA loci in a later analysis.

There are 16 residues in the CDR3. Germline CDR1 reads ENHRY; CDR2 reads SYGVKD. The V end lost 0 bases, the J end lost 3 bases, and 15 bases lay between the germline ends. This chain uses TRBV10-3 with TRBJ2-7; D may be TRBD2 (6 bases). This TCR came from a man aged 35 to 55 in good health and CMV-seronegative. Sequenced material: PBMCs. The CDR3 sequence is CAISESQGQGLYEQYF. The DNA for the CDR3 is TGTGCCATCAGTGAGTCTCAGGGTCAGGGACTCTACGAGCAGTACTTC.